This T cell receptor beta chain was documented in a study of T cell repertoires in cytomegalovirus infection. The overall study: Well-studied HLA-B-restricted epitopes and recently identified HLA-C-restricted epitopes of CMV were both used in the study. Public signatures in TCR beta pointed to CMV infection and matching HLA type.

TCRdb independently ran MiXCR on the reads; one entry per CDR3 protein. Of hundreds of thousands of distinct CDR3 sequences listed, around 30% were seen once; the top ten hold over 15%. Broader study findings: The cumulative frequency of public TCR beta families identified carriers of CMV plus the relevant HLA.

This clonotype was detected a few times. Its matching antigen is unknown. Trimming stripped 1 base from V and 0 bases from J, with 9 bases between. The CDR3 covers 15 residues. The chain joins TRBV12-3 or TRBV12-4 to TRBJ1-1, with no clear D. This specimen consisted of cultured PBMCs, obtained from culture after CMV antigen stimulation. The receptor comes from a human donor in good health (CMV status not recorded). Some clones in this sample may be carry-over from other donors' samples. In nucleotides, the CDR3 is TGTGCCAGCAGTTTAGTGGCCACGATGAACACTGAAGCTTTCTTT. Its translation: CASSLVATMNTEAFF.